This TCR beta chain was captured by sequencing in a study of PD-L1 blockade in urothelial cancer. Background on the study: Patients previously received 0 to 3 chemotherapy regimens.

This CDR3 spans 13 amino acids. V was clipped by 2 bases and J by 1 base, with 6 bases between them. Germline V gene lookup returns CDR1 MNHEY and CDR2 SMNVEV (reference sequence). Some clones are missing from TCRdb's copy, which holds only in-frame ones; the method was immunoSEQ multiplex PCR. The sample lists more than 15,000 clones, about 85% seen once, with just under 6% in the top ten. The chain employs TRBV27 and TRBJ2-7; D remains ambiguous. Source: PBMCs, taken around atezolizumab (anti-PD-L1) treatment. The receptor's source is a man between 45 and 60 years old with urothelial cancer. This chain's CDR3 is CASSLQRSYEQYF. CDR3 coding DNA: TGTGCCAGCAGTTTACAGCGATCCTACGAGCAGTACTTC.